A selection of T cell receptor beta chains follows, all from one sample in a study of radiation and T cells in renal cell carcinoma. Some clones are missing from TCRdb's copy, which holds only in-frame ones; the method was immunoSEQ multiplex PCR. The sample lists about 120,000 clones; around four fifths were seen once. Sequenced here: blood, sampled from a patient whose treatment included radiotherapy and nephrectomy. These receptors came from a woman aged 55-75 years with renal cell carcinoma. CDR3s include the opening cysteine and the closing phenylalanine or tryptophan. The D gene is left open where the match is weak. Size is stated for part of the rows, as once, few or many counts, or as a class when the clone is expanded.

size: NA; J: TRBJ2-5; D: NA; V: TRBV11-3; DNA: TGTGCCAGCAGCAAGGGGGTACAAGAGACCCAGTACTTC; CDR3: CASSKGVQETQYF
size: NA; J: TRBJ2-7; D: NA; V: TRBV28; DNA: TGTGCCAGCAGTGGGACGCTCATGGGGGCCTACGAGCAGTACTTC; CDR3: CASSGTLMGAYEQYF
size: NA; J: TRBJ2-1; D: TRBD2; V: TRBV27; DNA: TGTGCCAGCAGTTTCCTCGTGGGGGGGTACTACAATGAGCAGTTCTTC; CDR3: CASSFLVGGYYNEQFF
size: few; J: TRBJ1-2; D: NA; V: TRBV28; DNA: TGTGCCAGCCGTCCCCTCCAGGGGAATTTGGGCTATGGCTACACCTTC; CDR3: CASRPLQGNLGYGYTF
size: many; J: TRBJ2-1; D: NA; V: TRBV7-9; DNA: TGTGCCAGCAGCTTACAAAGTGGCTACAATGAGCAGTTCTTC; CDR3: CASSLQSGYNEQFF
size: NA; J: TRBJ1-1; D: TRBD1; V: TRBV7-6; DNA: TGTGCCAGCAGCTTAAAACAGGGGGCTGAAGCTTTCTTT; CDR3: CASSLKQGAEAFF
size: NA; J: TRBJ2-4; D: TRBD1; V: TRBV7-9; DNA: TGTGCCAGCAGCCTTGGACAGGGGAGATGGACCATTCAGTACTTC; CDR3: CASSLGQGRWTIQYF
size: NA; J: TRBJ2-5; D: NA; V: TRBV5-1; DNA: TGCGCCAGCAGCGTGGACTACCAAGAGACCCAGTACTTC; CDR3: CASSVDYQETQYF
size: NA; J: TRBJ1-1; D: NA; V: TRBV4-2; DNA: TGTGCCAGCAGCCGGGGGTCCTCGAACACTGAAGCTTTCTTT; CDR3: CASSRGSSNTEAFF
size: NA; J: TRBJ1-2; D: TRBD1; V: TRBV6-6; DNA: TGTGCCAGCAGTTACTCGGGACAGGGGTTCCATGGCTACACCTTC; CDR3: CASSYSGQGFHGYTF
size: NA; J: TRBJ1-2; D: TRBD1; V: TRBV9; DNA: TGTGCCAGCAGCGGAACAGGGGGCGTCTTCTATGGCTACACCTTC; CDR3: CASSGTGGVFYGYTF
size: NA; J: TRBJ2-1; D: TRBD2; V: TRBV28; DNA: TGTGCCAGCTGGTCCGTTAGCGGGAGGGAGACCTACAATGAGCAGTTCTTC; CDR3: CASWSVSGRETYNEQFF
size: NA; J: TRBJ2-7; D: TRBD2; V: TRBV6-6; DNA: TGTGCCAGCAGTTTCCTACTAGCGACTCATACCTACGAGCAGTACTTC; CDR3: CASSFLLATHTYEQYF
size: NA; J: TRBJ2-7; D: NA; V: TRBV7-3; DNA: TGTGCCAGCAGCCCACGGGACGGTTCCTACGAGCAGTACTTC; CDR3: CASSPRDGSYEQYF
size: NA; J: TRBJ2-1; D: NA; V: TRBV29-1; DNA: TGCAGCGCCCGGCAGGGGGGCGGCGGTGAGCAGTTCTTC; CDR3: CSARQGGGGEQFF
size: NA; J: TRBJ2-2; D: NA; V: TRBV4-1; DNA: TGCGCCAGCAGCCAGATCAGCAGAGAGCTGTTTTTT; CDR3: CASSQISRELFF
size: NA; J: TRBJ2-7; D: NA; V: TRBV14; DNA: TGTGCCAGCAGCCGTACTATCACCAGCGCCGCCTACGAGCAGTACTTC; CDR3: CASSRTITSAAYEQYF
size: once; J: TRBJ1-2; D: NA; V: TRBV2; DNA: TGTGCCAGCAGTGCTCCTCGGATCGGTATCTATGGCTACACCTTC; CDR3: CASSAPRIGIYGYTF
size: NA; J: TRBJ2-5; D: NA; V: TRBV30; DNA: TGTGCCTGGAGTGGGTCGGGGTACCAAGAGACCCAGTACTTC; CDR3: CAWSGSGYQETQYF
size: NA; J: TRBJ2-2; D: TRBD2; V: TRBV19; DNA: TGTGCCAGTCATATCGGGACTAGCGGGAGGGCCTGGACCGGGGAGCTGTTTTTT; CDR3: CASHIGTSGRAWTGELFF
size: NA; J: TRBJ2-2; D: TRBD2; V: TRBV27; DNA: TGTGCCAGCAGTTTCGGGGGGACCGGGGAGCTGTTTTTT; CDR3: CASSFGGTGELFF
size: NA; J: TRBJ2-2; D: TRBD1; V: TRBV5-1; DNA: TGCGCCAGCAGCTTTGGACAGGGGAGGTCCGGGGAGCTGTTTTTT; CDR3: CASSFGQGRSGELFF
size: once; J: TRBJ2-2; D: NA; V: TRBV19; DNA: TGTGCCAGTAGTATAGCTGGGAACACCGGGGAGCTGTTTTTT; CDR3: CASSIAGNTGELFF
size: NA; J: TRBJ2-7; D: NA; V: TRBV7-2; DNA: TGTGCCAGCAGCTTTAGTCGGACAGCCATGTACGAGCAGTACTTC; CDR3: CASSFSRTAMYEQYF
size: many; J: TRBJ2-7; D: NA; V: TRBV7-9; DNA: TGTGCCAGCGCACCACAGAGCTCCTACGAGCAGTACTTC; CDR3: CASAPQSSYEQYF
size: NA; J: TRBJ2-2; D: NA; V: TRBV4-3; DNA: TGCGCCAGCAGCCAAGAACTTTCTAGTTTATCCCCCGGGGAGCTGTTTTTT; CDR3: CASSQELSSLSPGELFF
size: NA; J: TRBJ1-1; D: TRBD1; V: TRBV4-3; DNA: TGCGCCAGCAGCCAAGTCCGGGACAGGGGCGAAGCTTTCTTT; CDR3: CASSQVRDRGEAFF
size: NA; J: TRBJ2-7; D: TRBD1; V: TRBV13; DNA: TGTGCCAGCAGCTGGGACAGGGGTAACGAGCAGTACTTC; CDR3: CASSWDRGNEQYF
size: once; J: TRBJ2-1; D: NA; V: TRBV28; DNA: TGTGCCAGCGGAATCGGGACGGCTGCTCCCGAGCAGTTCTTC; CDR3: CASGIGTAAPEQFF